The T cell receptor beta chain under discussion was sequenced for a study of response to subunit inactivated influenza vaccine. Study-level results: The study's authors posited that every seasonal influenza vaccination enlists few new T cells.

One entry per CDR3 protein, called by TCRdb with MiXCR from the RT-PCR reads. The table shows roughly 700,000 distinct CDR3 sequences, with about 15% occurring only once. Turning to this clonotype: Its matching antigen is unknown.

CDR1 and CDR2 (germline): MNHEY, SMNVEV (reference sequence). The V end was cut by 5 bases, the J end by 2 bases, with 15 bases between. CDR3 length: 15 residues. The TCR comes from a man between 45 and 60 years old who received an inactivated influenza vaccine. The specimen comprised PBMCs from blood, sampled 14 to 15 days before vaccination. The chain couples TRBV27 to TRBJ2-5; tentatively, D is TRBD1 or TRBD2 (6 bases each). The CDR3 nucleotides are TGTGCCAGCAGTACCTACGAGGGGGGTCAAGAGACCCAGTACTTC. As protein: CASSTYEGGQETQYF.